This T cell receptor beta chain was recovered during a study of neoadjuvant anti-PD-1 for oral cavity cancer. On the study more broadly: Before surgery, most patients got three to four biweekly 3 mg/kg nivolumab doses. Around day 43, patients without progression received a fourth nivolumab dose before surgery.

Study-level findings and limits: Treg/Th17 ratio rose with pretreatment blood and fell with post-treatment tumor TCRbeta clonality.

Data came from immunoSEQ multiplex PCR; TCRdb stores just in-frame clones and leaves some out. The data contain around 21,000 clones, around 45% of them singletons. In regard to this clone: As yet, its antigen is unknown. The junction shows a germline mismatch at one end, possibly a read error.

CDR3 length: 14 residues. The germline gives CDR1 ENHRY, CDR2 SYGVKD. Time point described: after neoadjuvant nivolumab, at surgical resection. These oral cavity squamous cell carcinomas were HPV-negative and locally advanced. The V and J genes are TRBV10-3 and TRBJ1-1; D remains unclear. Material: tumor tissue, obtained after nivolumab (anti-PD-1) treatment. This TCR was sampled from a person between 35 and 79 years old with oral cavity squamous cell carcinoma. In nucleotides, the CDR3 is TGTGCCAGCAGTGAATTCTCAGAGAACACTGAAGCTTTCTTT. Protein sequence: CASSEFSENTEAFF.